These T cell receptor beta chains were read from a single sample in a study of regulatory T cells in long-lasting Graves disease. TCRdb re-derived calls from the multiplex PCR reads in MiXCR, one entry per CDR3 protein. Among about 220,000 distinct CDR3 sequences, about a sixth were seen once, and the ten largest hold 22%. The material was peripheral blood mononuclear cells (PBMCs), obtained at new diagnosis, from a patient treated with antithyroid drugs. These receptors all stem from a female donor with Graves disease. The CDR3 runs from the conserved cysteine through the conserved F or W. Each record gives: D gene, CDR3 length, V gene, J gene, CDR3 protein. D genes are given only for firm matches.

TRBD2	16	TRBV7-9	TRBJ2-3	CASSLEGGRATDTQYF
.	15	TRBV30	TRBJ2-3	CAWKMGKGRLDTQYF
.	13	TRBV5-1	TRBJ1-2	CASSEVPNYGYTF
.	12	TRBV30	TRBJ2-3	CASGNVADTQYF
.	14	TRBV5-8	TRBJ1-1	CASSSGGRYTEAFF
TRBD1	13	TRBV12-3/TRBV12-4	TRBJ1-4	CASSLDREEKLFF
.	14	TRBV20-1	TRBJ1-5	CSARVGSSNQPQHF
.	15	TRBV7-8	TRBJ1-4	CASSFQTQALEKLFF
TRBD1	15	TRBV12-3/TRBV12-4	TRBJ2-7	CASSSPGQGAGEQYF
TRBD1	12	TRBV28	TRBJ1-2	CASNRQGGGYTF
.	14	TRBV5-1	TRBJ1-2	CASSFEQANYGYTF
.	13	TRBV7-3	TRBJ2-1	CASSFGLGNEQFF
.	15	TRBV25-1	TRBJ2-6	CASSKWGSGANVLTF